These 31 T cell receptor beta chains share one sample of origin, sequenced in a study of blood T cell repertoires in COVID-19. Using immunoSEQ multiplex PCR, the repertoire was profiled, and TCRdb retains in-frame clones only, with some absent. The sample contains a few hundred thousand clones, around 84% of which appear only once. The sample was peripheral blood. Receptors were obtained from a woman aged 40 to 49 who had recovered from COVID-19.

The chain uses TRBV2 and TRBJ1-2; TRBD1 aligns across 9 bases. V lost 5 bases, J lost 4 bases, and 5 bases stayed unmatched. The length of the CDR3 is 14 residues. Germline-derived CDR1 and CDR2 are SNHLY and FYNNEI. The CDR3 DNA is TGTGCCAGCAGTTCCGACAGGGGGGCCTATGGCTACACCTTC. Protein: CASSSDRGAYGYTF.

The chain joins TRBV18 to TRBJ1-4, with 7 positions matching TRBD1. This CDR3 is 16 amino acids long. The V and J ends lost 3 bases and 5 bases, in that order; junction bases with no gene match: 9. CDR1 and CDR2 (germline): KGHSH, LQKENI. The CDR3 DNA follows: TGTGCCAGCTCACCTCAATCGGGACAGCAGAATGAAAAACTGTTTTTT. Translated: CASSPQSGQQNEKLFF.

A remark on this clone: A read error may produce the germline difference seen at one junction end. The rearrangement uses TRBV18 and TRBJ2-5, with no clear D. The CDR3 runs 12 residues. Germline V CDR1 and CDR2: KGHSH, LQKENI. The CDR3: CASSPRRETQYF. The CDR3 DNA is TGTGCCAGCTCGCCACGTAGAGAGACCCAGTACTTC.

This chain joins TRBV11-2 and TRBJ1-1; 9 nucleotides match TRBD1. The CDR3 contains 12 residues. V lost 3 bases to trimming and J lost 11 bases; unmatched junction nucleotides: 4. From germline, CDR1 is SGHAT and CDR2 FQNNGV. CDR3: CASSLTGGRAFF. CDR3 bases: TGTGCCAGCAGCTTGACAGGGGGTCGGGCTTTCTTT.

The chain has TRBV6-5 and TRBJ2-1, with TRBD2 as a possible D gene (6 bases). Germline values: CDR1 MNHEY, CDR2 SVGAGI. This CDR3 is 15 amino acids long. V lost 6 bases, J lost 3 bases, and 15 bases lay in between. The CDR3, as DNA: TGTGCCAGCAGCAATCCCGGGAGACACTACAATGAGCAGTTCTTC. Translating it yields CASSNPGRHYNEQFF.

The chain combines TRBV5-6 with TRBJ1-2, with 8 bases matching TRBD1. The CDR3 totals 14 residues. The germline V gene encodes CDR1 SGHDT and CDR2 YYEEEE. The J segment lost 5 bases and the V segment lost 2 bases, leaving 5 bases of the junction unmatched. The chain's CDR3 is CASSFGQGGYGYTF. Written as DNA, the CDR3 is TGTGCCAGCAGCTTCGGACAGGGAGGGTATGGCTACACCTTC.

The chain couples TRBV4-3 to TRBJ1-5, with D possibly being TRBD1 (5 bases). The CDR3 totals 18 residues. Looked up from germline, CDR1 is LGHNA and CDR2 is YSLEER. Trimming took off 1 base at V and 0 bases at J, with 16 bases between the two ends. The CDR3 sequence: CASSQGNTGIYSNQPQHF. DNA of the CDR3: TGCGCCAGCAGCCAAGGAAACACAGGCATCTATAGCAATCAGCCCCAGCATTTT.

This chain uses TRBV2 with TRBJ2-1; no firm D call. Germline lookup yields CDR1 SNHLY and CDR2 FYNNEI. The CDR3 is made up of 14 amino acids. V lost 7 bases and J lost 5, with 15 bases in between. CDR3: CASTVQTIDNEQFF. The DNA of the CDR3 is TGTGCCAGCACGGTCCAAACCATCGACAATGAGCAGTTCTTC.

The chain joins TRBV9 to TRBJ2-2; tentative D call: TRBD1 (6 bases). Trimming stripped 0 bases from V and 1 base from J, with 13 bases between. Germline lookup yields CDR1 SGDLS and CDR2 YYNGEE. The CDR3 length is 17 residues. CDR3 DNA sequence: TGTGCCAGCAGCGTAGAATTTATAGGGGGGAACACCGGGGAGCTGTTTTTT. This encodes CASSVEFIGGNTGELFF.

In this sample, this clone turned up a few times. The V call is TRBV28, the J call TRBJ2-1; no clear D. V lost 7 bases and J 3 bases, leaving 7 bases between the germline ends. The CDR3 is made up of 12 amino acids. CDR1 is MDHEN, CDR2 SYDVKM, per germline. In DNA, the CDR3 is TGTGCCAGCAATGCGGTCTACAATGAGCAGTTCTTC. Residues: CASNAVYNEQFF.

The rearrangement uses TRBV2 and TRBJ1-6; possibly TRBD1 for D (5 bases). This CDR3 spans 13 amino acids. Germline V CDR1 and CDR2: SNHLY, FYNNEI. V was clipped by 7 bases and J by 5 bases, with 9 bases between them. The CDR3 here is CASMAGNNSPLHF. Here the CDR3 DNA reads TGTGCCAGCATGGCAGGGAATAATTCACCCCTCCACTTT.

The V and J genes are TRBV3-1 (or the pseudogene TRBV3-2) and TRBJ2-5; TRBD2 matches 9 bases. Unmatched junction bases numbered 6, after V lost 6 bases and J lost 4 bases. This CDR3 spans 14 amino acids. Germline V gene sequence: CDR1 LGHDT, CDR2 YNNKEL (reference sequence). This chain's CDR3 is CASRRTSEGETQYF. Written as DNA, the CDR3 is TGTGCCAGCAGAAGGACTAGCGAGGGAGAGACCCAGTACTTC.

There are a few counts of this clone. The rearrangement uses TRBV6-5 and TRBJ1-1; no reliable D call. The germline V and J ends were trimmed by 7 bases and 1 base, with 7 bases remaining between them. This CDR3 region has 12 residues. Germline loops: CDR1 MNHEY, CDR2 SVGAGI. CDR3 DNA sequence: TGTGCCAGCACACGGGGGAACACTGAAGCTTTCTTT. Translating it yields CASTRGNTEAFF.

The CDR3 sequence: CASSLDPSGGAWDTGELFF. As DNA, the CDR3 is TGTGCCAGCAGCTTAGACCCTAGCGGGGGGGCCTGGGACACCGGGGAGCTGTTTTTT. The rearrangement joins TRBV7-2 to TRBJ2-2; the match to TRBD2 covers 12 bases. J was trimmed by 3 bases and V by 1 base; bases with no gene match: 9. The CDR3 sequence is 19 residues long. CDR1 is SGHTA, CDR2 FQGNSA, per germline. Full variable domain (missing parts from reference TRBV7-2 and TRBJ2-2): GAGVSQSPSNKVTEKGKDVELRCDPISGHTALYWYRQSLGQGLEFLIYFQGNSAPDKSGLPSDRFSAERTGGSVSTLTIQRTQQEDSAVYLCASSLDPSGGAWDTGELFFGEGSRLTVL.

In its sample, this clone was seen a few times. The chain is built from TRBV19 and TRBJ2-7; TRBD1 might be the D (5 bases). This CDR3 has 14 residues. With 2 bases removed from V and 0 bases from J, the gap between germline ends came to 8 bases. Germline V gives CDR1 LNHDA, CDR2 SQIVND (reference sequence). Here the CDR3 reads CASSIQGSSYEQYF. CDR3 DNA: TGTGCCAGTAGTATACAGGGAAGCTCCTACGAGCAGTACTTC.

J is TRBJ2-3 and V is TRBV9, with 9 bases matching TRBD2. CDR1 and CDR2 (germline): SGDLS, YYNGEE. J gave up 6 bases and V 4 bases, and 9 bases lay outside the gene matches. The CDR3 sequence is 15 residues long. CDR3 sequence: CASSPLAGIGDTQYF. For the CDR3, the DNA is TGTGCCAGCAGCCCCCTAGCGGGGATTGGTGATACGCAGTATTTT.

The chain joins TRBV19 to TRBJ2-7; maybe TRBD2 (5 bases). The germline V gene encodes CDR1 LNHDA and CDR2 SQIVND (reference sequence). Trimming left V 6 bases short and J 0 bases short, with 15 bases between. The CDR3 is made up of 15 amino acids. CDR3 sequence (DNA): TGTGCCAGTAGCCGTACCCTAGGGAGCTCCTACGAGCAGTACTTC. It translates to CASSRTLGSSYEQYF.

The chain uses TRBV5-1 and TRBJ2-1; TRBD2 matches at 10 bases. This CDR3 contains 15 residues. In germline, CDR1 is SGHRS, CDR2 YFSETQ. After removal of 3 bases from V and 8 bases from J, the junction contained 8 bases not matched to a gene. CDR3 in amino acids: CASSSTGTSVDEQFF. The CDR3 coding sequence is TGCGCCAGCAGCTCTACCGGGACTAGCGTCGATGAGCAGTTCTTC. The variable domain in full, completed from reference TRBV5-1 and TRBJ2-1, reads KAGVTQTPRYLIKTRGQQVTLSCSPISGHRSVSWYQQTPGQGLQFLFEYFSETQRNKGNFPGRFSGRQFSNSRSEMNVSTLELGDSALYLCASSSTGTSVDEQFFGPGTRLTVL.

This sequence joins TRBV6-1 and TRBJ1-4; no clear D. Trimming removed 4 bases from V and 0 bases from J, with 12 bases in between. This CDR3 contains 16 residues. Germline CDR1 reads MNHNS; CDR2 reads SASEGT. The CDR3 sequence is CASSVKTGSTNEKLFF. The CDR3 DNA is TGTGCCAGCAGTGTTAAAACGGGGTCAACTAATGAAAAACTGTTTTTT.

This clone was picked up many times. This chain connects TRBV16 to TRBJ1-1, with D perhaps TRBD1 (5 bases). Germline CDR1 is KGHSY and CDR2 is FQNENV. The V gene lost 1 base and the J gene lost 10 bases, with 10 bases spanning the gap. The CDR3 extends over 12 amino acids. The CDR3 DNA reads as TGTGCCAGCAGCCAATATACAGACAGAGCTTTCTTT. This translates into CASSQYTDRAFF.

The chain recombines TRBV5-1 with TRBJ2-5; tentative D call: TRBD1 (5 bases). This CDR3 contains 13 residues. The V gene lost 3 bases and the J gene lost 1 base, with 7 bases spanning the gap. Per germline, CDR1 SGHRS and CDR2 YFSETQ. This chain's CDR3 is CASSSTVQETQYF. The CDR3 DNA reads TGCGCCAGCAGCTCGACAGTCCAAGAGACCCAGTACTTC.

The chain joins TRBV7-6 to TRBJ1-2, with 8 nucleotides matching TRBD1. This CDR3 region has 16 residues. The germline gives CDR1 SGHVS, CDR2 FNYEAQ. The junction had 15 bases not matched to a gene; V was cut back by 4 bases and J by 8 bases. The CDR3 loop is CASSSPGRQGAGGYTF. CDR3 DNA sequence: TGTGCCAGCAGCTCCCCTGGGCGTCAGGGGGCAGGAGGCTACACCTTC.

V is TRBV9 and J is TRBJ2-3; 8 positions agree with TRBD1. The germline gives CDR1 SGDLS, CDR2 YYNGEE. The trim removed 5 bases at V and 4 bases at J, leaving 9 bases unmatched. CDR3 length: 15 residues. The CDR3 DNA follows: TGTGCCAGCAGGTCCCTCGGACAGGGTGCAGATACGCAGTATTTT. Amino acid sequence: CASRSLGQGADTQYF. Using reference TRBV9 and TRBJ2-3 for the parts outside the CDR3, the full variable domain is DSGVTQTPKHLITATGQRVTLRCSPRSGDLSVYWYQQSLDQGLQFLIQYYNGEERAKGNILERFSAQQFPDLHSELNLSSLELGDSALYFCASRSLGQGADTQYFGPGTRLTVL.

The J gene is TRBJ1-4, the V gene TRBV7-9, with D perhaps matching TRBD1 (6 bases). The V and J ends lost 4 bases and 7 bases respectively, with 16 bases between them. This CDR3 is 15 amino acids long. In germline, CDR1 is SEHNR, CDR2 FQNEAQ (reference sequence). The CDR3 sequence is CASSSWDKSSEKLFF. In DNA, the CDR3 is TGTGCCAGCAGCTCTTGGGACAAAAGTTCTGAAAAACTGTTTTTT.

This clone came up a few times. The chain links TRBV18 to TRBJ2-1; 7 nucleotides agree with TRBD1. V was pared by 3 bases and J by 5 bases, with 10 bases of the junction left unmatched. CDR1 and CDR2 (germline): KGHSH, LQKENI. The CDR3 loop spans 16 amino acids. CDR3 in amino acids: CASSPGTDYRNNEQFF. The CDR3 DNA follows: TGTGCCAGCTCACCCGGGACAGATTACAGAAACAATGAGCAGTTCTTC.

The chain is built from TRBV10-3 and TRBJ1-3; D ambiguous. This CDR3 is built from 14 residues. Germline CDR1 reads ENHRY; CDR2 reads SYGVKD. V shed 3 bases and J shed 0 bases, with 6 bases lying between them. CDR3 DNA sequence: TGTGCCATCAGTGATTATATCTCTGGAAACACCATATATTTT. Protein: CAISDYISGNTIYF.

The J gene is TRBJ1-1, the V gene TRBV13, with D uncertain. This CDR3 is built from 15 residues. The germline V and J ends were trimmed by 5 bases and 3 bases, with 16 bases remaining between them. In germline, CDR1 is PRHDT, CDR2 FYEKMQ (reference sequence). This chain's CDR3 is CASSPNGVLDTEAFF. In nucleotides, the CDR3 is TGTGCCAGCAGCCCGAACGGGGTACTGGACACTGAAGCTTTCTTT. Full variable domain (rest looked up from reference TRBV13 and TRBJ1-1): AAGVIQSPRHLIKEKRETATLKCYPIPRHDTVYWYQQGPGQDPQFLISFYEKMQSDKGSIPDRFSAQQFSDYHSELNMSSLELGDSALYFCASSPNGVLDTEAFFGQGTRLTVV.

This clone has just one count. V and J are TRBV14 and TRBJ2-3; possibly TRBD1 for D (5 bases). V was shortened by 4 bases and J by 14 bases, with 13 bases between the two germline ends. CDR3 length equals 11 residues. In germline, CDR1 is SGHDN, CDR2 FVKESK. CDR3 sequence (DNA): TGTGCCAGCAGCCCAGGGATTCGTGGGTATTTT. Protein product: CASSPGIRGYF.

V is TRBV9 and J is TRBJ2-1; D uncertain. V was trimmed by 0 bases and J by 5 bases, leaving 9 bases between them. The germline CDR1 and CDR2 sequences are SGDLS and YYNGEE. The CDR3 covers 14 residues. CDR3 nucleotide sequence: TGTGCCAGCAGCGTAGCGACAATTCACAATGAGCAGTTCTTC. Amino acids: CASSVATIHNEQFF.

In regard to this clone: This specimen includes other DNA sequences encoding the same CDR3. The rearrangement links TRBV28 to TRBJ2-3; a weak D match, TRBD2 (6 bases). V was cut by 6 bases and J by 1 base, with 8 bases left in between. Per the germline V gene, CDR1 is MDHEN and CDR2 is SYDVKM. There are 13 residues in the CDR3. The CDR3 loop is CASRGGGTDTQYF. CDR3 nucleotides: TGTGCCAGCAGGGGGGGAGGCACAGATACGCAGTATTTT.

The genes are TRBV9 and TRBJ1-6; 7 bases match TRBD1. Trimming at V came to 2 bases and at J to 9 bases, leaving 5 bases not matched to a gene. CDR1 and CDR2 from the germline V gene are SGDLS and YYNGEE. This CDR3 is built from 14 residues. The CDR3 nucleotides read TGTGCCAGCAGCGTGGGACAGCACGGTTCACCCCTCCACTTT. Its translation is CASSVGQHGSPLHF.